This entry is about one TCR beta chain. This clonotype was observed many times. Its binding antigen is unknown. No base-level quality is on record; no much larger clone is a single base apart. Patients with ophthalmopathy had moderately to severely active disease, with a Clinical Activity Score of 3 or more, a NOSPECS grade of 4 or more, and a disease duration of less than 3 months. Patients with other autoimmune diseases, uncontrolled infections, pregnancy or lactation were excluded. Clinical symptoms, serum thyroxine, TRAb, thyroid ultrasound and orbital computed tomography were used for diagnosis. PBMCs were isolated from 7.5 to 10 ml of fresh peripheral blood by Ficoll-Paque density gradient centrifugation. Total RNA was extracted with Trizol reagent and quality-checked on an Agilent 2100 Bioanalyzer. For repertoire sequencing, the TCR beta CDR3 regions were amplified from RNA transcripts. The first round of RT-PCR was done with HTBI primers and the Qiagen OneStep RT-PCR kit, and was followed by a second round of multiplex PCR, then size selection and purification. The libraries underwent paired-end sequencing with 100 bp reads on an Illumina HiSeq2000. As for the original processing: SOAPnuke was used to process the reads, throwing out any read that had adapters, had uncalled bases, had a mean Phred below 15, or lacked an exact constant-primer or identifier match. COPE v1.2.5 was used to merge the high-quality paired reads. Clonotypes were defined as unique nucleotide sequences and were aligned to IMGT TRB V, D and J references using MiTCR v1.1. Only V-J combinations with frequency above 0.0001 were analysed, covering around 99% of repertoires. For each V-J combination, a TCR clonal expansion and chaos score was defined as F50 clonal expansion divided by the chaos observed in the TCRdist matrix. Features were reduced by Welch's t-statistics and random forest to roughly 14 V-J combinations, which fed a naive Bayes classifier. The Morisita-Horn index was used to measure how similar the thyroid and blood repertoires were. TCRdb applied fastp at Q25 and MiXCR to the public reads, then kept only in-frame beta chains. Rows are combined by CDR3 protein, so each entry shows the most common genes and DNA. These V and J calls are TCRdb output, not the study's own analysis. The sample has some 520,000 distinct CDR3 sequences on record, about 15% of them singletons. The ten largest clones add up to 9.5% to 10% of the sample.

There are 15 amino acids in the CDR3, from cysteine to phenylalanine inclusive. The sequence is cut down to CDR3 DNA, 45 bases in frame from base 1. Reading the germline V gene gives CDR1 MNHNS and CDR2 SASEGT. Cut back by 1 base and 1 base, the V and J ends lie 8 bases apart. The data derive from a study of Graves' ophthalmopathy and Graves' hyperthyroidism (dated by TCRdb to the late 2010s). As for the study more broadly: Peripheral blood was collected at initial diagnosis, prior to any treatment. The study used signatures of the TCR beta repertoire to tell Graves' ophthalmopathy apart from Graves' hyperthyroidism and to predict which patients would progress to ophthalmopathy. In total, some 130 blood samples were TCR-sequenced: fewer than 50 ophthalmopathy, approximately 80 hyperthyroidism and some 17 hyperthyroidism-to-ophthalmopathy patients. To explore V-J signatures that separate ophthalmopathy from hyperthyroidism, a discovery set of about 96 patients was enrolled, consisting of fewer than 45 with ophthalmopathy and about 60 with stable hyperthyroidism. An independent validation cohort was composed of roughly 18 hyperthyroidism patients and around 15 patients who later progressed from hyperthyroidism to ophthalmopathy. T-cell repertoires of thyroid tissue and blood were compared in six or seven hyperthyroidism patients. Once sampling was done, hyperthyroidism patients were given methimazole at a starting dose of 30 mg daily, while ophthalmopathy patients were given high-dose intravenous methylprednisolone. For training and testing, the 80 to 100 patients in the discovery cohort were randomly divided in a 7:3 ratio.

The paper's findings and limits, for the study overall: Ophthalmopathy was separated from stable hyperthyroidism by the 13-signature model with just under 90% sensitivity and about 81% specificity in cross-validation and with 80%/75% in the test set. No statistical method was used to set the sample size in advance, and the investigators knew which group each participant was assigned to. Most expanded thyroid clonotypes with frequency above 0.001 were also detected in blood, suggesting blood repertoires may reflect the thyroid immune response. In validation, the model predicted ophthalmopathy progression with 70.59% sensitivity and 72.22% specificity; roughly eleven predicted patients were CT-confirmed with GO in a median of around 6.5 months.

This sequence originates from a woman aged 25-40 years with Graves' ophthalmopathy. Donor details come from another sample of the same person, matched by shared clones. The rearrangement combines TRBV6-1 with TRBJ1-3; no D gene call is confident. The sequenced sample consisted of blood. The CDR3 has the sequence CASSEGGFSGNTIYF. The nucleotide sequence is TGTGCCAGCAGTGAAGGTGGATTTTCTGGAAACACCATATATTTT.